These 26 T cell receptor beta chains were sequenced from one sample in a study of T cells in pancreatic ductal adenocarcinoma. The selected patients with pancreatic ductal adenocarcinoma had surgery but no neoadjuvant therapy. This table comes from immunoSEQ multiplex PCR, and its TCRdb copy is limited to in-frame clones, with some not included. The table includes over 100,000 clones, around 96% detected once. The sample taken for sequencing was PBMCs. These receptors were taken from a human donor with pancreatic ductal adenocarcinoma.

The chain joins TRBV29-1 to TRBJ2-1; 10 bases fit TRBD1. Germline CDR1 SQVTM, CDR2 ANQGSEA. The CDR3 is made up of 13 amino acids. The junction had 9 bases not matched to a gene; V was cut back by 8 bases and J by 8 bases. The CDR3 DNA follows: TGCAGCTTTGGGACAGGGGTGATCGATGAGCAGTTCTTC. Its translation is CSFGTGVIDEQFF.

The chain carries TRBV10-3 and TRBJ1-1; 8 bases line up with TRBD1. The germline gives CDR1 ENHRY, CDR2 SYGVKD. Trimming at V came to 7 bases and at J to 5 bases, leaving 9 bases not matched to a gene. The CDR3 sequence is 14 residues long. In DNA form, the CDR3 reads TGTGCCATCACCCCCCAGGGGGCTGGGACTGAAGCTTTCTTT. Translation gives CAITPQGAGTEAFF.

The chain combines TRBV9 with TRBJ2-1; the D gene is possibly TRBD2 (5 bases). The V and J ends lost 0 bases and 4 bases respectively, with 11 bases between them. This CDR3 contains 15 residues. Germline V gives CDR1 SGDLS, CDR2 YYNGEE. The CDR3 spells CASSVVRLAYNEQFF. The CDR3 DNA reads as TGTGCCAGCAGCGTAGTTCGCCTAGCTTACAATGAGCAGTTCTTC.

The gene calls are TRBV5-1 and TRBJ2-1; D is perhaps TRBD2 (6 bases). This CDR3 is built from 15 residues. Trimming stripped 7 bases from V and 0 bases from J, with 14 bases between. CDR1 and CDR2 (germline): SGHRS, YFSETQ. As DNA, the CDR3 is TGCGCCAGCCAGCCTAGGGAGGCCTCCTACAATGAGCAGTTCTTC. It translates to CASQPREASYNEQFF.

This clone occurred a few times. This chain joins TRBV2 and TRBJ1-5; 7 positions agree with TRBD1. The junction had 3 bases not matched to a gene; V was cut back by 5 bases and J by 2 bases. Germline loops: CDR1 SNHLY, CDR2 FYNNEI. This CDR3 has 14 residues. This CDR3 is CASSTGQGNQPQHF. The DNA of the CDR3 is TGTGCCAGCAGTACAGGACAGGGCAATCAGCCCCAGCATTTT.

V and J are TRBV19 and TRBJ2-5; 11 bases are a match to TRBD1. The CDR3 runs 16 residues. Unmatched junction bases numbered 8, after V lost 3 bases and J lost 5 bases. Germline V gives CDR1 LNHDA, CDR2 SQIVND (reference sequence). The chain's CDR3 is CASSIPGTGGRETQYF. In DNA form, the CDR3 reads TGTGCCAGTAGTATCCCCGGGACAGGGGGACGGGAGACCCAGTACTTC.

Concerning this clone: The sample carries other DNA sequences with the same CDR3. The rearrangement links TRBV18 to TRBJ2-5; TRBD1 matches at 8 bases. Germline V lookup: CDR1 KGHSH, CDR2 LQKENI. The CDR3 is 16 residues long. V lost 1 base and J lost 5; bases outside the gene matches: 9. The chain's CDR3 is CASSPLGQGIGETQYF. CDR3 DNA sequence: TGTGCCAGCTCACCACTCGGACAGGGTATCGGTGAGACCCAGTACTTC. The full variable domain, with the rest looked up from reference TRBV18 and TRBJ2-5, is NAGVMQNPRHLVRRRGQEARLRCSPMKGHSHVYWYRQLPEEGLKFMVYLQKENIIDESGMPKERFSAEFPKEGPSILRIQQVVRGDSAAYFCASSPLGQGIGETQYFGPGTRLLVL.

The chain carries TRBV10-3 and TRBJ1-2, with 7 positions matching TRBD1. This CDR3 region has 13 residues. V lost 10 bases, J lost 8 bases, and 13 bases stayed unmatched. Germline V CDR1 and CDR2: ENHRY, SYGVKD. CDR3 DNA: TGTGCCACCAAACAGGGGCGAGGAAGCGGCTACACCTTC. Translation gives CATKQGRGSGYTF.

This rearrangement joins TRBV6-6 to TRBJ2-1, with 10 bases fitting TRBD2. Germline values: CDR1 MNHNY, CDR2 SVGAGI (reference sequence). This CDR3 is 15 amino acids long. V lost 5 bases and J lost 1; bases outside the gene matches: 2. The CDR3 nucleotides are TGTGCCAGCAGTGTACTAGCGGGATCCTACAATGAGCAGTTCTTC. It specifies CASSVLAGSYNEQFF.

The CDR3 DNA is TGCGCCAGCAGCCCTACTGGGGGTAGCGGGAGGGCCGGCGAGCAGTACTTC. It is translated as CASSPTGGSGRAGEQYF. This chain uses TRBV4-1 with TRBJ2-7; 11 bases are shared with TRBD2. Germline V CDR1 and CDR2: MGHRA, YSYEKL. The ends lost 4 bases at V and 6 bases at J; junction bases unmatched: 14. The CDR3 has 17 amino acids.

The chain carries TRBV29-1 and TRBJ2-4, with no clear D. Trimming pared 4 bases from V and 10 bases from J, leaving 11 bases between. CDR1 SQVTM and CDR2 ANQGSEA come from the germline V gene. This CDR3 is built from 11 residues. This chain's CDR3 is CSVVAPEIQYF. CDR3 coding DNA: TGCAGCGTTGTGGCTCCGGAGATTCAGTACTTC.

This chain links TRBV10-3 with TRBJ1-5; D ambiguous. CDR1 ENHRY and CDR2 SYGVKD come from the germline V gene. V lost 0 bases, J lost 3 bases, and 12 bases lay in between. The CDR3 covers 16 residues. As DNA, the CDR3 is TGTGCCATCAGTGAGTCAGGGCTGGAGGTCAATCAGCCCCAGCATTTT. This translates into CAISESGLEVNQPQHF.

The chain employs TRBV29-1 and TRBJ1-5; 8 positions agree with TRBD1. Germline trimming cut 5 bases from V and 5 bases from J; bases unmatched to any gene: 5. Germline-derived CDR1 and CDR2 are SQVTM and ANQGSEA. The CDR3 is 13 residues long. Written as DNA, the CDR3 is TGCAGCGTTAGCCCGACAGGGGATCAGCCCCAGCATTTT. It codes for CSVSPTGDQPQHF.

The V call is TRBV19, the J call TRBJ2-7; tentative D call: TRBD2 (6 bases). The CDR3 has 15 residues. Per germline, CDR1 LNHDA and CDR2 SQIVND (reference sequence). With 5 bases removed from V and 3 bases from J, the gap between germline ends came to 17 bases. The chain's CDR3 is CASSPQVGGNYEQYF. In DNA form, the CDR3 reads TGTGCCAGTAGTCCCCAGGTTGGGGGGAACTACGAGCAGTACTTC.

The J gene is TRBJ2-1, the V gene TRBV4-2; D may be TRBD1 (6 bases). Trimming stripped 1 base from V and 7 bases from J, with 14 bases between. This CDR3 is built from 15 residues. Germline values: CDR1 LGHNA, CDR2 YNFKEQ. CDR3 sequence (DNA): TGTGCCAGCAGCCAAGTAGGCGAGGGGGAGAATGAGCAGTTCTTC. This codes for CASSQVGEGENEQFF.

The J gene is TRBJ2-3, the V gene TRBV10-3; TRBD1 is a possible D gene (6 bases). Germline loops: CDR1 ENHRY, CDR2 SYGVKD. Between the trimmed V and J ends, which lost 4 bases and 4 bases, there was a span of 12 bases. The CDR3 is 14 amino acids. The CDR3 bases are TGTGCCATCAGTGGAAACCCAGGGGCAGATACGCAGTATTTT. It specifies CAISGNPGADTQYF.

CDR3 DNA sequence: TGTGCCAGCAGCTATTATCAGGGGCGAGCTGGCTACACCTTC. Protein product: CASSYYQGRAGYTF. The rearrangement joins TRBV7-2 to TRBJ1-2; tentatively, D is TRBD1 (6 bases). The CDR3 length is 14 residues. Trimming took off 4 bases at V and 7 bases at J, with 16 bases between the two ends. Germline V gives CDR1 SGHTA, CDR2 FQGNSA.

The rearrangement links TRBV6-1 to TRBJ1-2; 8 bases map to TRBD1. J gave up 4 bases and V 10 bases, and 14 bases lay outside the gene matches. Germline CDR1 MNHNS, CDR2 SASEGT. The CDR3 has 15 residues. CDR3 DNA: TGTGCCATCACCATTCCAACAGGGGGGAGCTATGGCTACACCTTC. Its protein product is CAITIPTGGSYGYTF.

The chain links TRBV6-1 to TRBJ2-7; TRBD2 aligns across 8 bases. This CDR3 region has 15 residues. In germline, CDR1 is MNHNS, CDR2 SASEGT. V was clipped by 1 base and J by 2 bases; unmatched bases: 4. CDR3 in amino acids: CASSEESSGAYEQYF. For the CDR3, the DNA is TGTGCCAGCAGTGAAGAGAGTAGCGGGGCCTACGAGCAGTACTTC.

The chain is built from TRBV4-2 and TRBJ2-7; maybe TRBD1 (5 bases). The germline V gene has CDR1 LGHNA and CDR2 YNFKEQ. The V and J ends lost 6 bases and 2 bases respectively, with 17 bases between them. The CDR3 contains 15 residues. The CDR3 here is CASSPIPDSTYEQYF. CDR3 sequence (DNA): TGTGCCAGCAGTCCTATTCCCGACAGTACCTACGAGCAGTACTTC.

The chain is built from TRBV30 and TRBJ2-7; D might be TRBD1 (7 bases). V was shortened by 3 bases and J by 2 bases, with 11 bases between the two germline ends. This CDR3 comprises 13 residues. Germline V gives CDR1 GTSNPN, CDR2 SVGIG (reference sequence). The CDR3 region has the DNA TGTGCCTGGAGGCGGGACAGCCCCTACGAGCAGTACTTC. Translating it yields CAWRRDSPYEQYF.

This sequence joins TRBV5-1 and TRBJ2-7; 10 bases are a match to TRBD1. J lost 4 bases, V lost 6 bases, and 1 base had no gene match. The CDR3 has 12 residues. Germline V gene lookup returns CDR1 SGHRS and CDR2 YFSETQ. The DNA of the CDR3 is TGCGCCAGCAAGGGACAGGGGTACGAGCAGTACTTC. Translated, it gives CASKGQGYEQYF.

J is TRBJ2-7 and V is TRBV6-5; D is possibly TRBD2 (6 bases). The CDR3 is 16 residues long. Germline V CDR1 and CDR2: MNHEY, SVGAGI. The ends were cut back, 0 bases at V and 2 bases at J, with 14 bases in the middle. The CDR3 sequence: CASSYSSPGEAYEQYF. CDR3 nucleotide sequence: TGTGCCAGCAGTTACTCGAGTCCCGGGGAGGCCTACGAGCAGTACTTC.

V gene TRBV10-3 combines with J gene TRBJ1-2; TRBD1 might be the D (5 bases). V lost 4 bases to trimming and J lost 4 bases, with 16 bases between them. This CDR3 contains 15 residues. The germline CDR1 and CDR2 sequences are ENHRY and SYGVKD. CDR3 sequence reads: CAISVTSGGTYGYTF. The CDR3 DNA reads as TGTGCCATCAGTGTTACTAGTGGGGGGACCTATGGCTACACCTTC.

V usage is TRBV7-6 and J usage is TRBJ2-5, with a possible D match to TRBD1 (6 bases). The CDR3 sequence is 14 residues long. V lost 3 bases and J lost 5, with 13 bases in between. From germline, CDR1 is SGHVS and CDR2 FNYEAQ. CDR3 sequence reads: CASSFRQVRETQYF. CDR3 coding DNA: TGTGCCAGCAGCTTTAGACAGGTCCGCGAGACCCAGTACTTC.

The chain recombines TRBV28 with TRBJ2-5; TRBD2 agrees at 11 bases. Germline V gene lookup returns CDR1 MDHEN and CDR2 SYDVKM. CDR3 size: 15 residues. Trimming removed 5 bases from V and 7 bases from J; junction bases left unmatched: 9. The CDR3 reads CASSETSGGSWTQYF. Written as DNA, the CDR3 is TGTGCCAGCAGTGAAACTAGCGGGGGTAGTTGGACCCAGTACTTC.